These 27 T cell receptor beta chains came from one sample sequenced in a study of blood T cell repertoires in COVID-19. Only in-frame clones appear in the TCRdb table, and some are missing; sequencing was by immunoSEQ multiplex PCR. The data show around 150,000 clones, approximately 87% seen once. Input material: peripheral blood. Receptor source: a man aged 45-60 years with active COVID-19.

The chain links TRBV5-1 to TRBJ2-5; 12 bases map to TRBD1. Germline V gene data show CDR1 as SGHRS and CDR2 as YFSETQ. The CDR3 runs 18 residues. V was pared by 3 bases and J by 0 bases, with 9 bases of the junction left unmatched. The CDR3 nucleotides read TGCGCCAGCAGCTCCCCGGGACAGGGGGCCCTGTACCAAGAGACCCAGTACTTC. Its translation is CASSSPGQGALYQETQYF.

V is TRBV6-1 and J is TRBJ1-2, with D unclear. The ends were cut back, 4 bases at V and 4 bases at J, with 22 bases in the middle. Germline V gene data show CDR1 as MNHNS and CDR2 as SASEGT. CDR3 size: 17 residues. The CDR3 coding sequence is TGTGCCAGCAGTGGGACTTTCCGCTCGGGGAGCCTCTATGGCTACACCTTC. This translates into CASSGTFRSGSLYGYTF.

The chain uses TRBV19 and TRBJ2-1; D is perhaps TRBD1 (6 bases). Germline-derived CDR1 and CDR2 are LNHDA and SQIVND (reference sequence). There are 16 residues in the CDR3. The V gene lost 3 bases and the J gene lost 7 bases, with 19 bases spanning the gap. Here the CDR3 reads CASSMPGHSLRNEQFF. The DNA for the CDR3 is TGTGCCAGTAGTATGCCGGGACATTCTCTAAGGAATGAGCAGTTCTTC.

This clone was seen just once. The gene calls are TRBV7-9 and TRBJ2-1, with a tentative D call TRBD1 (6 bases). Trimming removed 4 bases at V and 0 bases at J, with 10 bases between. The germline V gene has CDR1 SEHNR and CDR2 FQNEAQ (reference sequence). The CDR3 totals 15 residues. As DNA, the CDR3 is TGTGCCAGCAGCTCAACAGGGAGCTCCTACAATGAGCAGTTCTTC. Encoded protein: CASSSTGSSYNEQFF.

This clone has a handful of counts. The rearrangement links TRBV4-3 to TRBJ2-3; the match to TRBD2 covers 7 bases. V shed 0 bases, J shed 5 bases, and the junction held 8 bases outside the gene matches. The CDR3 spans 16 residues. Germline-derived CDR1 and CDR2 are LGHNA and YSLEER. The CDR3 spells CASSQERRAGVDTQYF. The CDR3 DNA reads TGCGCCAGCAGCCAAGAGCGGAGGGCGGGGGTAGATACGCAGTATTTT.

V and J are TRBV2 and TRBJ2-1, with 8 bases matching TRBD1. Germline trimming cut 2 bases from V and 9 bases from J; bases unmatched to any gene: 9. Per germline, CDR1 SNHLY and CDR2 FYNNEI. The CDR3 is 15 amino acids. The CDR3 nucleotides read TGTGCCAGCAGTGAACAGGGGGCCGACCCTGGTGAGCAGTTCTTC. Translation: CASSEQGADPGEQFF.

The V call is TRBV6-1, the J call TRBJ1-2; 7 bases are shared with TRBD1. Trimming at V came to 2 bases and at J to 8 bases, leaving 11 bases not matched to a gene. Germline V gene sequence: CDR1 MNHNS, CDR2 SASEGT. This CDR3 spans 15 amino acids. The CDR3: CASSEFYGQGDGYTF. CDR3 DNA sequence: TGTGCCAGCAGTGAATTTTACGGGCAGGGGGACGGCTACACCTTC.

The rearrangement joins TRBV10-3 to TRBJ2-5; D not resolved. The CDR3 has 11 amino acids. The V and J ends lost 9 bases and 4 bases respectively, with 9 bases between them. Germline loops: CDR1 ENHRY, CDR2 SYGVKD. CDR3 DNA: TGTGCCATGGGCCCCCGAGAGACCCAGTACTTC. This sequence encodes CAMGPRETQYF.

V is TRBV5-5 and J is TRBJ2-7; D gene unclear. Germline V gene sequence: CDR1 SGHKS, CDR2 YYEKEE (reference sequence). The V and J ends lost 0 bases and 1 base respectively, with 11 bases between them. This CDR3 region has 15 residues. For the CDR3, the DNA is TGTGCCAGCAGCTTGGCCTGGCAGGATTCCTACGAGCAGTACTTC. Amino acids: CASSLAWQDSYEQYF. The full variable domain, its missing parts supplied by reference TRBV5-5 and TRBJ2-7, is DAGVTQSPTHLIKTRGQQVTLRCSPISGHKSVSWYQQVLGQGPQFIFQYYEKEERGRGNFPDRFSARQFPNYSSELNVNALLLGDSALYLCASSLAWQDSYEQYFGPGTRLTVT.

A word on this clone: At one end, the junction sequence differs from germline, possibly due to a read error. This rearrangement joins TRBV7-9 to TRBJ1-3; D uncertain. The CDR3 contains 12 residues. Looked up from germline, CDR1 is SEHNR and CDR2 is FQNEAQ (reference sequence). CDR3 in amino acids: CASSPFGDTIYF. CDR3 bases: TGTGCCAGCAGCCCGTTTGGAGACACCATATATTTT. Filled out from reference TRBV7-9 and TRBJ1-3, the complete variable domain reads DTGVSQNPRHKITKRGQNVTFRCDPISEHNRLYWYRQTLGQGPEFLTYFQNEAQLEKSRLLSDRFSAERPKGSFSTLEIQRTEQGDSAMYLCASSPFGDTIYFGEGSWLTVV.

This chain connects TRBV4-3 to TRBJ2-3; TRBD2 agrees at 11 bases. CDR1 and CDR2 from the germline V gene are LGHNA and YSLEER. This CDR3 spans 16 amino acids. The J segment lost 5 bases and the V segment lost 1 base, leaving 5 bases of the junction unmatched. The CDR3 DNA follows: TGCGCCAGCAGCCAAGTTAGCGGGGGGGCAGTAGATACGCAGTATTTT. It yields the protein CASSQVSGGAVDTQYF.

The chain combines TRBV24-1 with TRBJ1-2; 9 nucleotides agree with TRBD1. The CDR3 runs to 17 residues. V was pared by 1 base and J by 6 bases, with 11 bases of the junction left unmatched. Germline V gene lookup returns CDR1 KGHDR and CDR2 SFDVKD. CDR3 DNA sequence: TGTGCCACCAGTGATTTCCGCCTATTACAGGGGGCGAATGGCTACACCTTC. The encoded protein is CATSDFRLLQGANGYTF.

For the CDR3, the DNA is TGTGCCAGCAGCCTAGCGGGGGGAGAGACCCAGTACTTC. Translation: CASSLAGGETQYF. The genes are TRBV28 and TRBJ2-5, with 11 nucleotides matching TRBD2. Germline CDR1 is MDHEN and CDR2 is SYDVKM. The V segment lost 6 bases and the J segment 4 bases; nucleotides outside the gene matches: 1. The CDR3 covers 13 residues.

The chain recombines TRBV5-8 with TRBJ2-7; 11 bases line up with TRBD2. Trimming removed 4 bases from V and 7 bases from J; junction bases left unmatched: 13. The CDR3 length is 16 residues. Germline V gene lookup returns CDR1 SGHTS and CDR2 YDEGEE. The CDR3 sequence is CASSRGLAGPKSEQYF. As DNA, the CDR3 is TGTGCCAGCAGCCGCGGACTAGCGGGCCCAAAGTCGGAGCAGTACTTC.

The V call is TRBV29-1, the J call TRBJ2-3; TRBD2 matches 8 bases. Germline values: CDR1 SQVTM, CDR2 ANQGSEA. This CDR3 is built from 14 residues. The J segment lost 7 bases and the V segment lost 6 bases, leaving 12 bases of the junction unmatched. CDR3: CSVGVRGGRYTQYF. The CDR3 DNA reads TGCAGCGTGGGAGTTCGGGGGGGCAGGTATACGCAGTATTTT.

The chain recombines TRBV18 with TRBJ1-5; D remains ambiguous. In germline, CDR1 is KGHSH, CDR2 LQKENI. V was clipped by 2 bases and J by 5 bases, with 7 bases between them. The CDR3 totals 13 residues. The CDR3 loop reads CASSPTSDQPQHF. DNA of the CDR3: TGTGCCAGCTCACCAACCAGCGATCAGCCCCAGCATTTT.

A single count supports this clone. The rearrangement links TRBV6-5 to TRBJ2-7; 9 bases are a match to TRBD1. The CDR3 extends over 14 amino acids. The V segment lost 5 bases and the J segment 4 bases; nucleotides outside the gene matches: 6. Germline CDR1 reads MNHEY; CDR2 reads SVGAGI. CDR3 nucleotides: TGTGCCAGCAGTCCCGGACAGGGGAGGTACGAGCAGTACTTC. It specifies CASSPGQGRYEQYF.

The CDR3 DNA sequence: TGTGCCAGCAGCCTGGACAGATTTACCGGGGAGCTGTTTTTT. Translating gives CASSLDRFTGELFF. This chain links TRBV7-9 with TRBJ2-2, with D possibly being TRBD1 (6 bases). V lost 5 bases, J lost 5 bases, and 12 bases lay in between. CDR1 is SEHNR, CDR2 FQNEAQ, per germline (reference sequence). CDR3 length: 14 residues.

The chain uses TRBV5-6 and TRBJ1-4, with D perhaps TRBD1 (5 bases). This CDR3 has 14 amino acids. V was clipped by 4 bases and J by 4 bases, with 11 bases between them. From germline, CDR1 is SGHDT and CDR2 YYEEEE. The CDR3 DNA reads as TGTGCCAGCAGCCACCCGGGGGATAATGAAAAACTGTTTTTT. It encodes CASSHPGDNEKLFF.

This clone was detected a few times. V gene TRBV10-1 combines with J gene TRBJ1-6; a possible D gene is TRBD1 (5 bases). CDR3 length: 17 residues. Germline-derived CDR1 and CDR2 are WNHNN and SYGVQD (reference sequence). Trimming took 7 bases from V and 5 from J, leaving 21 bases between them. The CDR3 region has the DNA TGCGCCAGCACCGGCGTTAAAGGGTCGGGGGATAATTCACCCCTCCACTTT. Its protein is CASTGVKGSGDNSPLHF.

V is TRBV11-3 and J is TRBJ1-1; D is undetermined. This CDR3 is built from 13 residues. Trimming pared 0 bases from V and 11 bases from J, leaving 13 bases between. Germline CDR1 reads SGHNT; CDR2 reads YENEEA. This CDR3 reads CASSLDRGSSAFF. The CDR3 DNA follows: TGTGCCAGCAGCTTAGATCGCGGGAGCTCGGCTTTCTTT.

The chain combines TRBV12-3 or TRBV12-4 with TRBJ2-7; D ambiguous. The CDR3 contains 11 residues. V was clipped by 1 base and J by 6 bases, with 4 bases between them. CDR3 sequence: CASSLGLEQYF. In DNA form, the CDR3 reads TGTGCCAGCAGTTTAGGGCTCGAGCAGTACTTC.

Points on this clone: Sequence at one end of the junction differs from germline and may be a read error. V usage is TRBV5-4 and J usage is TRBJ2-5, with 8 positions matching TRBD1. The CDR3 sequence is 16 residues long. Germline values: CDR1 SGHNT, CDR2 YYREEE (reference sequence). The CDR3 protein is CASSWRTGMGQGTQYF. The CDR3 nucleotides are TGTGCCAGCAGCTGGAGGACAGGGATGGGGCAAGGGACCCAGTACTTC. The whole variable domain, remainder taken from reference TRBV5-4 and TRBJ2-5, is ETGVTQSPTHLIKTRGQQVTLRCSSQSGHNTVSWYQQALGQGPQFIFQYYREEENGRGNFPPRFSGLQFPNYSSELNVNALELDDSALYLCASSWRTGMGQGTQYFGPGTRLLVL.

The gene calls are TRBV27 and TRBJ1-1; D remains ambiguous. The CDR3 has 11 residues. V was cut by 10 bases and J by 11 bases, with 17 bases left in between. Germline CDR1 is MNHEY and CDR2 is SMNVEV (reference sequence). CDR3 sequence reads: CATWYINRAFF. The CDR3 DNA follows: TGTGCCACCTGGTATATTAATCGGGCTTTCTTT.

The chain uses TRBV5-1 and TRBJ2-2; the D gene is possibly TRBD1 (6 bases). Trimming shortened V by 4 bases and J by 4 bases, and 17 bases separated the two germline ends. The CDR3 loop spans 16 amino acids. The germline V gene encodes CDR1 SGHRS and CDR2 YFSETQ. In DNA form, the CDR3 reads TGCGCCAGCAGCCTAATCAGGGGCGCGGGCACCGGGGAGCTGTTTTTT. Translation gives CASSLIRGAGTGELFF.

The chain carries TRBV9 and TRBJ2-5, with 13 positions matching TRBD2. The CDR3 extends over 18 amino acids. Germline V gene lookup returns CDR1 SGDLS and CDR2 YYNGEE. Germline trimming cut 0 bases from V and 2 bases from J; bases unmatched to any gene: 7. The CDR3 here is CASSVVGGGLAGQETQYF. In DNA, the CDR3 is TGTGCCAGCAGCGTAGTAGGGGGGGGACTAGCGGGACAAGAGACCCAGTACTTC.

This clone was detected once. The genes are TRBV19 and TRBJ1-1; a weak D match, TRBD1 (5 bases). V dropped 5 bases and J dropped 4 bases, with 14 bases sitting between them. This CDR3 is 14 amino acids long. Germline V gene data show CDR1 as LNHDA and CDR2 as SQIVND (reference sequence). The CDR3 nucleotides read TGTGCCAGTAGTCGGACCTATGGGGCCACTGAAGCTTTCTTT. The encoded protein is CASSRTYGATEAFF.